The clone carrying this T cell receptor beta chain appeared a few times. A second about 7 to 11 cycle PCR used barcoded and J-beta primers. TCRdb called the 5' RACE reads again in MiXCR, with one record for every CDR3 protein. The sample shows more than 1.4 million distinct CDR3 sequences, roughly 40% of them seen only once. The record originates from a study of blood T cells in healthy people across ages. A minimum of 7 million PBMCs was isolated per sample. RNA extraction gave at least 5 micrograms of total RNA per sample. Specimen: blood. The sequence came from a woman under 30 in good health.

CDR3 DNA sequence: TGCAGTGCTACTCCACCGGGACTAGCGGGAGATATTCAGTACTTC. Translating it yields CSATPPGLAGDIQYF. The rearrangement uses TRBV20-1 and TRBJ2-4, with 14 bases identical to TRBD2. Germline assignment: CDR1 DFQATT and CDR2 SNEGSKA (reference sequence). The ends lost 4 bases at V and 10 bases at J; junction bases unmatched: 9. The CDR3 covers 15 residues.